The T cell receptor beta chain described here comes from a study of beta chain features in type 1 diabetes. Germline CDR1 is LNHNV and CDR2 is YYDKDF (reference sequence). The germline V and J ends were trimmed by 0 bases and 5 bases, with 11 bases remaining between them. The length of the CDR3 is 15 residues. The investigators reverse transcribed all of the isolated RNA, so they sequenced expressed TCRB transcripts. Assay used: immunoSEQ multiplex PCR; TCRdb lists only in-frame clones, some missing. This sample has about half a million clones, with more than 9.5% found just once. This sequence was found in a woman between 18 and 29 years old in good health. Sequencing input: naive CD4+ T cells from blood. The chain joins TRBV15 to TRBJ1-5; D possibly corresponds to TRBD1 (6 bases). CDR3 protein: CATSRDPTGYQPQHF. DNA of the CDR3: TGTGCCACCAGCAGAGATCCAACAGGGTATCAGCCCCAGCATTTT.